A selection of T cell receptor beta chains follows, all from one sample in a study of cytomegalovirus exposure and HLA in healthy donors. Using immunoSEQ multiplex PCR, the repertoire was profiled, and TCRdb retains in-frame clones only, with some absent. The sample contains roughly 100,000 clones, approximately 73% of which appear only once. Sequences were obtained from PBMCs. These receptors came from a woman aged 18-30 years in good health and CMV-seropositive. CDR3s include the opening cysteine and the closing phenylalanine or tryptophan. A D gene is named only where the DNA matches it firmly. Some rows mark clone size as missing; the rest say once, few, many or name a class of expanded clone.

d_call | clone_size | j_call | v_call | cdr3_nt | cdr3_aa
. | . | TRBJ2-2 | TRBV19 | TGTGCCAGTAGTATAGCACTAGCGAACACCGGGGAGCTGTTTTTT | CASSIALANTGELFF
. | . | TRBJ2-3 | TRBV11-1 | TGTGCCAGCAGCTTACCCGGTGGGGCCGCGATTTCTACGCAGTATTTT | CASSLPGGAAISTQYF
. | . | TRBJ1-4 | TRBV19 | TGTGCCACTACATCCCTAGGATTGTCTGAAAAACTGTTTTTT | CATTSLGLSEKLFF
. | . | TRBJ2-7 | TRBV9 | TGTGCCAGCAGCTCCAGCCCCCGGGACACCTCCTACGAGCAGTACTTC | CASSSSPRDTSYEQYF
. | . | TRBJ2-7 | TRBV7-3 | TGTGCCAGCAGCTTAACCCGACAGGAAGCGCAGTACTTC | CASSLTRQEAQYF
. | . | TRBJ1-1 | TRBV9 | TGTGCCAGCAGCGTAGGACAGACTGAAGCTTTCTTT | CASSVGQTEAFF
TRBD2 | . | TRBJ2-1 | TRBV10-3 | TGTGCCATCAGTGAGCTCCTAGCGGGAGACCCCCGATGGGCATACAATGAGCAGTTCTTC | CAISELLAGDPRWAYNEQFF
. | . | TRBJ1-2 | TRBV9 | TGTGCCAGCAGCAGAGACACACCTAACTATGGCTACACCTTC | CASSRDTPNYGYTF
. | . | TRBJ2-3 | TRBV6-6 | TGTGCCAGCAGTTACTCCCCGGGTACGCAGTATTTT | CASSYSPGTQYF
TRBD1 | once | TRBJ2-2 | TRBV10-2 | TGCGCCAGCAGTGGGAAGGGGGCGCGCACCGGGGAGCTGTTTTTT | CASSGKGARTGELFF
. | . | TRBJ2-7 | TRBV13 | TGTGCCAGCAGCTTAGTTTCCAGGGTCGAGCAGTACTTC | CASSLVSRVEQYF
. | . | TRBJ1-5 | TRBV6-5 | TGTGCCAGCATGGAGCCGCTTGAGCCCCAGCATTTT | CASMEPLEPQHF
TRBD2 | . | TRBJ2-7 | TRBV7-2 | TGTGCCAGCAGCTCAAATGCAAGACTAGCGGCCTCCTACGAGCAGTACTTC | CASSSNARLAASYEQYF
. | . | TRBJ1-4 | TRBV30 | TGTGCCTGGAGTGGGGGACACGCGGTTGAAAAACTGTTTTTT | CAWSGGHAVEKLFF
. | . | TRBJ1-5 | TRBV27 | TGTGCCAGCAGTTTAGTAGGGCGGGGTCAGCCCCAGCATTTT | CASSLVGRGQPQHF
. | . | TRBJ1-4 | TRBV2 | TGTGCCAGCCGGACACCCAGGGTGGCTAATGAAAAACTGTTTTTT | CASRTPRVANEKLFF
. | . | TRBJ2-7 | TRBV7-9 | TGTGCCAGCAGCTTAGGGACATCCCTTTACGAGCAGTACTTC | CASSLGTSLYEQYF
. | . | TRBJ2-7 | TRBV27 | TGTGCCAGCAGCTACAGTTTCCTCTACGAGCAGTACTTC | CASSYSFLYEQYF
TRBD1 | . | TRBJ2-3 | TRBV6-1 | TGTGCCAGCGCCACCGGGACAGGATTCACAGATACGCAGTATTTT | CASATGTGFTDTQYF
. | . | TRBJ2-7 | TRBV7-9 | TGTGCCAGCAGCTTCCCAGACTCCTACGAGCAGTACTTC | CASSFPDSYEQYF
. | . | TRBJ1-1 | TRBV7-2 | TGTGCCAGCAGCCGCGGTGCGGGCTGGGCTTTCTTT | CASSRGAGWAFF
TRBD1 | . | TRBJ2-7 | TRBV6-5 | TGTGCCAGCAGTTTGGGACAGGGGTTCCCCTGGGAGCAGTACTTC | CASSLGQGFPWEQYF
. | few | TRBJ1-2 | TRBV10-3 | TGTGCCATCAGTGAGTCGGAGGGTCGATCGGACTATGGCTACACCTTC | CAISESEGRSDYGYTF
. | . | TRBJ2-3 | TRBV7-9 | TGTGCCAGCAGCGCGACCGCTCGGAGGACAGATACGCAGTATTTT | CASSATARRTDTQYF
TRBD2 | . | TRBJ2-3 | TRBV7-2 | TGTGCCAGCAGCGCGACTAGCGGGGGCGCAGATACGCAGTATTTT | CASSATSGGADTQYF
. | . | TRBJ1-4 | TRBV28 | TGTGCCAGCAGACGACGGGACAAAATAGATGAAAAACTGTTTTTT | CASRRRDKIDEKLFF
TRBD1 | . | TRBJ1-1 | TRBV7-3 | TGTGCCAGCAGGGGACAGCCGAACACTGAAGCTTTCTTT | CASRGQPNTEAFF
TRBD1 | . | TRBJ2-3 | TRBV6-1 | TGTGCCAGCAGTGAACCCAGGGGGCAGACAGATACGCAGTATTTT | CASSEPRGQTDTQYF